This record covers a single T cell receptor (beta chain). Its antigen is not known. There are 16 residues in the CDR3. In germline, CDR1 is SGHTS, CDR2 YDEGEE. Between the trimmed V and J ends, which lost 2 bases and 5 bases, there was a span of 16 bases. This sample stems from a study of shared clonotypes between healthy human individuals. Overall study findings and caveats: Sampling was confined to blood; repertoires within tissues likely differ. Generally, naive subsets came out with larger estimated richness than memory subsets.

Generated by immunoSEQ multiplex PCR, the TCRdb table keeps only in-frame clones and is missing some. The sample holds about 2.4 million clones; 93% are singletons and the top ten take 0.36%. This clonotype was sampled from a man aged 18 to 30 in good health. Some clones in this sample may be carry-over from other donors' samples. The chain recombines TRBV5-8 with TRBJ1-4, with a possible D match to TRBD1 (6 bases). Sequencing was carried out using naive CD4+ T cells from PBMCs. Sample subset: CD45RA+ positively selected. In DNA, the CDR3 is TGTGCCAGCAGCTTATGGTCGACAGGATCAAATGAAAAACTGTTTTTT. This translates into CASSLWSTGSNEKLFF. Full variable domain (missing parts from reference TRBV5-8 and TRBJ1-4): EAGVTQSPTHLIKTRGQQATLRCSPISGHTSVYWYQQALGLGLQFLLWYDEGEERNRGNFPPRFSGRQFPNYSSELNVNALELEDSALYLCASSLWSTGSNEKLFFGSGTQLSVL.